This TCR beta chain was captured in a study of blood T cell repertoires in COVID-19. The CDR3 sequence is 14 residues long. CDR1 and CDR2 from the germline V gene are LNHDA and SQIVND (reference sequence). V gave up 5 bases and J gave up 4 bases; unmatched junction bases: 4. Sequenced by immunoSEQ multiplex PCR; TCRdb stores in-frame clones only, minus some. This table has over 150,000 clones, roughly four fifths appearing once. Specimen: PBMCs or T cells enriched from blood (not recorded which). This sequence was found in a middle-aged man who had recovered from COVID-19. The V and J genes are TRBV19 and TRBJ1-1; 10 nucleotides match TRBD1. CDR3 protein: CASSLGQGGTEAFF. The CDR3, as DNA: TGTGCCAGTAGTCTTGGACAGGGGGGCACTGAAGCTTTCTTT. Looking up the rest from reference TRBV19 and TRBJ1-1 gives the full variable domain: DGGITQSPKYLFRKEGQNVTLSCEQNLNHDAMYWYRQDPGQGLRLIYYSQIVNDFQKGDIAEGYSVSREKKESFPLTVTSAQKNPTAFYLCASSLGQGGTEAFFGQGTRLTVV.